A selection of T cell receptor beta chains follows, all from one sample in a study of blood T cell repertoires in COVID-19. Clones were read by immunoSEQ multiplex PCR, and TCRdb kept only the in-frame ones, dropping some. The profile shows about 82,000 clones, around 82% of them singletons. The material sequenced was peripheral blood. The receptors come from a woman aged 60 to 75 with acute or convalescent COVID-19. CDR3s leave out the opening cysteine and the closing phenylalanine or tryptophan.

v_gene | CDR3aa
TRBV11-2 | ASSRTSGAPKVQF
TRBV6-5 | ASSSLDPRGEQF
TRBV7-6 | ASSSEPITTGLRSQAF
TRBV5-6 | ASSLRGNSPLH
TRBV5-1 | ASSLGTGANEQF
TRBV4-3 | ASSQETGIEKLF
TRBV24-1 | ATSDFSGEQF
TRBV24-1 | ATSDTNSHQAF
TRBV18 | ASSPGGGTGNTIY
TRBV10-1 | ASSETGNRDEQF
TRBV11-3 | ASSLKGPNTGELF
TRBV3-1/TRBV3-2 | ASSQDNAPRNELF
TRBV5-4 | ASSKGQEDYGYT
TRBV27 | ASSLKASINEQF
TRBV4-1 | ASSPRDRDSNQPQH
TRBV19 | ASSSSLPRVDGNTIY
TRBV30 | AWSLGGKVVGQF
TRBV6-5 | ASSRASGTTDTQY
TRBV9 | ASSVYRDSGNTIY
TRBV13 | ASSINRVGEQY
TRBV10-1 | ASSDAGTGGQLVEGYT
TRBV27 | ASSSLVGHGYT
TRBV4-1 | ASSQVLVSDTQY
TRBV4-2 | ASSQVGLYGYT
TRBV5-1 | ASSLRWGQNTEAF
TRBV27 | ASSPTTSGRTDTQY
TRBV7-9 | ASSLGVWSNEQF
TRBV5-6 | ASSRRLAGGGRYNEQF
TRBV6-1 | ASSEYPPGGSNQPQH
TRBV30 | AWSGYESVRGQGAF
TRBV5-1 | ASSYPNRELNGYT
TRBV11-3 | ASSRGGFQPQH
TRBV21-1 | ASSKEFADRVLSYEQY
TRBV20-1 | SASSGQGAYEQY
TRBV6-5 | ASSRRYSEQF
TRBV7-7 | ASSLERRQNSGNTIY
TRBV25-1 | ASSVRQGDTGELF
TRBV2 | ASTRGNGQAF
TRBV5-1 | ASSLGQGIQPQH
TRBV5-1 | ASSLQVSQGAPGNTIY
TRBV5-1 | ASSGVAGGPSDTQY
TRBV12-3/TRBV12-4 | ASSPQGNYGYT
TRBV6-2/TRBV6-3 | ASSPNPQRGITDTQY
TRBV10-2 | ASSELGGQGRNEQY
TRBV6-5 | ASTLDRVNTEAF
TRBV30 | AWSVQGQPQH
TRBV19 | ASSPRDRGATNEKLF
TRBV21-1 | ASSKAGSPRTGELF
TRBV6-5 | ASSYGGFEGYNEQF
TRBV12-3/TRBV12-4 | ASSRDDSPLH
TRBV5-1 | ASSLGLAVTDTQY
TRBV24-1 | ATSDRSGQGTRAF
TRBV18 | ASSPGTSYEQY
TRBV6-1 | ASSEINREAF